The 32 T cell receptor beta chains given below trace back to one sample, sequenced in a study of blood T cell repertoires in COVID-19. Sequencing was performed with immunoSEQ multiplex PCR; in TCRdb, only in-frame clones are kept and a portion is missing. The profile shows about 120,000 clones, 87% of them singletons. Sequenced material: peripheral blood. These receptors all stem from a woman aged 70-85 years with acute or convalescent COVID-19.

The rearrangement uses TRBV5-1 and TRBJ1-3, with a possible D match to TRBD1 (5 bases). Germline V gene data show CDR1 as SGHRS and CDR2 as YFSETQ. Trimming removed 4 bases from V and 0 bases from J, with 14 bases in between. CDR3 size: 16 residues. The CDR3 bases are TGCGCCAGCAGCCCCCGGGGCGGGGGCTCTGGAAACACCATATATTTT. Translated, it gives CASSPRGGGSGNTIYF.

The chain has TRBV15 and TRBJ1-5; 10 nucleotides match TRBD1. The CDR3 totals 19 residues. J was trimmed by 4 bases and V by 5 bases; bases with no gene match: 17. Germline loops: CDR1 LNHNV, CDR2 YYDKDF (reference sequence). CDR3 loop: CATSHAGTGAIFLNQPQHF. CDR3 coding DNA: TGTGCCACCAGCCATGCGGGGACAGGGGCTATTTTTCTTAATCAGCCCCAGCATTTT.

This chain links TRBV2 with TRBJ1-2; no definite D call. This CDR3 spans 14 amino acids. Trimming cost V 2 bases and J 7 bases, with 14 bases left between them. Germline V gene lookup returns CDR1 SNHLY and CDR2 FYNNEI. The CDR3 here is CASSESGLKVGYTF. The CDR3 nucleotides are TGTGCCAGCAGTGAATCAGGACTTAAGGTTGGCTACACCTTC.

The gene calls are TRBV7-2 and TRBJ1-1; D is unresolved. Trimming removed 2 bases at V and 1 base at J, with 5 bases between. The CDR3 totals 13 residues. Germline V lookup: CDR1 SGHTA, CDR2 FQGNSA. The CDR3 DNA reads TGTGCCAGCAGCTTACGACAGAACACTGAAGCTTTCTTT. Translated: CASSLRQNTEAFF.

The chain combines TRBV3-1 (or the pseudogene TRBV3-2) with TRBJ1-3; TRBD1 might be the D (5 bases). V was trimmed by 4 bases and J by 5 bases, leaving 21 bases between them. The CDR3 is made up of 17 amino acids. Germline CDR1 reads LGHDT; CDR2 reads YNNKEL (reference sequence). The chain's CDR3 is CASSRPEGTGSRNTIYF. CDR3 nucleotide sequence: TGTGCCAGCAGCCGTCCGGAGGGGACGGGAAGCCGAAACACCATATATTTT.

The DNA of the CDR3 is TGCGCCAGCAGCTTCCAGGGATCCGCAACTAATGAAAAACTGTTTTTT. Its protein is CASSFQGSATNEKLFF. The gene calls are TRBV5-1 and TRBJ1-4; TRBD1 is a possible D gene (5 bases). The germline CDR1 and CDR2 sequences are SGHRS and YFSETQ. This CDR3 spans 16 amino acids. V was pared by 2 bases and J by 0 bases, with 11 bases between.

J is TRBJ1-1 and V is TRBV28, with TRBD1 identical over 7 bases. This CDR3 contains 14 residues. Germline-derived CDR1 and CDR2 are MDHEN and SYDVKM. V shed 6 bases, J shed 3 bases, and the junction held 7 bases outside the gene matches. The CDR3 loop reads CASSPGQLYTEAFF. The CDR3, as DNA: TGTGCCAGCAGCCCGGGACAGCTTTACACTGAAGCTTTCTTT.

This clone turned up a few times. This chain connects TRBV3-1 (or the pseudogene TRBV3-2) to TRBJ1-1, with a possible D match to TRBD1 (6 bases). Trimming removed 0 bases at V and 8 bases at J, with 10 bases between. Germline V gene data show CDR1 as LGHDT and CDR2 as YNNKEL (reference sequence). CDR3 length equals 13 residues. CDR3 coding DNA: TGTGCCAGCAGCCAAGAAAGGGGGTCCGAAGCTTTCTTT. Encoded protein: CASSQERGSEAFF.

CDR3 nucleotides: TGTGCCAGCAGACAGGGCAAAGAGACCCAGTACTTC. Translated, it gives CASRQGKETQYF. The chain is built from TRBV2 and TRBJ2-5, with D tentatively TRBD1 (6 bases). CDR1 SNHLY and CDR2 FYNNEI come from the germline V gene. V shed 6 bases and J shed 3 bases, with 8 bases lying between them. The CDR3 runs 12 residues.

This clone appeared once. The V call is TRBV24-1, the J call TRBJ2-1; D is unresolved. V was cut by 2 bases and J by 0 bases, with 10 bases left in between. The germline gives CDR1 KGHDR, CDR2 SFDVKD. This CDR3 is built from 16 residues. CDR3 in amino acids: CATSDSYESSYNEQFF. Here the CDR3 DNA reads TGTGCCACCAGTGATTCGTACGAGAGCTCCTACAATGAGCAGTTCTTC.

This chain links TRBV5-1 with TRBJ1-3, with D hard to call. Germline assignment: CDR1 SGHRS and CDR2 YFSETQ. Trimming cost V 3 bases and J 4 bases, with 11 bases left between them. The CDR3 spans 14 residues. CDR3 bases: TGCGCCAGCAGCTCCGACACCGCCGGAAACACCATATATTTT. This gives the protein CASSSDTAGNTIYF.

V and J are TRBV9 and TRBJ1-3, with D possibly TRBD1 on 6 matching bases. V lost 0 bases to trimming and J lost 4 bases, with 8 bases between them. Germline V CDR1 and CDR2: SGDLS, YYNGEE. CDR3 length: 14 residues. CDR3 in amino acids: CASSVDTGGNTIYF. Here the CDR3 DNA reads TGTGCCAGCAGCGTAGATACAGGGGGAAACACCATATATTTT. Drawing the rest from reference TRBV9 and TRBJ1-3, the complete variable domain is DSGVTQTPKHLITATGQRVTLRCSPRSGDLSVYWYQQSLDQGLQFLIQYYNGEERAKGNILERFSAQQFPDLHSELNLSSLELGDSALYFCASSVDTGGNTIYFGEGSWLTVV.

The chain links TRBV6-1 to TRBJ1-6; D unclear. The germline V gene has CDR1 MNHNS and CDR2 SASEGT. CDR3 size: 18 residues. V shed 0 bases and J shed 0 bases, with 12 bases lying between them. This CDR3 reads CASSEAALPGSYNSPLHF. CDR3 nucleotides: TGTGCCAGCAGTGAAGCAGCTTTGCCCGGCTCCTATAATTCACCCCTCCACTTT.

V usage is TRBV7-9 and J usage is TRBJ2-1; 13 bases fit TRBD2. CDR3 length: 17 amino acids. The V segment lost 4 bases and the J segment 8 bases; nucleotides outside the gene matches: 11. Germline loops: CDR1 SEHNR, CDR2 FQNEAQ (reference sequence). CDR3 sequence reads: CASSSGLAGVGFDEQFF. CDR3 DNA: TGTGCCAGCAGCTCAGGACTAGCGGGGGTAGGGTTCGATGAGCAGTTCTTC. Combining the CDR3 with reference TRBV7-9 and TRBJ2-1 gives the whole variable domain DTGVSQNPRHKITKRGQNVTFRCDPISEHNRLYWYRQTLGQGPEFLTYFQNEAQLEKSRLLSDRFSAERPKGSFSTLEIQRTEQGDSAMYLCASSSGLAGVGFDEQFFGPGTRLTVL.

This sequence joins TRBV4-1 and TRBJ2-2; 9 positions agree with TRBD2. Germline V gene sequence: CDR1 MGHRA, CDR2 YSYEKL. Trimming cost V 0 bases and J 3 bases; bases outside gene matches: 14. This CDR3 contains 20 residues. This CDR3 reads CASSQDWNSGRGGYTGELFF. In DNA form, the CDR3 reads TGCGCCAGCAGCCAAGATTGGAACTCCGGGCGGGGGGGATACACCGGGGAGCTGTTTTTT.

V and J are TRBV29-1 and TRBJ1-1; D possibly corresponds to TRBD1 (5 bases). Trimming left V 7 bases short and J 3 bases short, with 18 bases between. Germline loops: CDR1 SQVTM, CDR2 ANQGSEA. The CDR3 spans 14 residues. CDR3 sequence: CSAGRAGRDTEAFF. The CDR3 coding sequence is TGCAGCGCCGGGCGGGCAGGGAGGGACACTGAAGCTTTCTTT.

The chain is built from TRBV28 and TRBJ1-2; D perhaps matches TRBD1 (6 bases). There are 13 residues in the CDR3. Germline CDR1 reads MDHEN; CDR2 reads SYDVKM. V was cut by 3 bases and J by 10 bases, with 15 bases left in between. CDR3 in DNA: TGTGCCAGCAGTTTCCCCCAACAGGGAATCTACACCTTC. Translation gives CASSFPQQGIYTF.

V is TRBV6-5 and J is TRBJ2-7; 7 positions match TRBD2. Losses at the gene ends were 2 bases for V and 5 bases for J; bases not matched to a gene: 3. This CDR3 is 13 amino acids long. CDR1 and CDR2 (germline): MNHEY, SVGAGI. CDR3 protein: CASSYMGGDEQYF. The DNA of the CDR3 is TGTGCCAGCAGTTACATGGGAGGGGACGAGCAGTACTTC.

This chain uses TRBV19 with TRBJ1-5; the D gene is possibly TRBD1 (5 bases). This CDR3 comprises 14 residues. Per germline, CDR1 LNHDA and CDR2 SQIVND (reference sequence). V lost 3 bases and J lost 6, with 12 bases in between. The CDR3 nucleotides are TGTGCCAGTAGTATTGGGGGGACGGGTCAGCCCCAGCATTTT. Translating gives CASSIGGTGQPQHF. Variable domain in full (rest from reference TRBV19 and TRBJ1-5): DGGITQSPKYLFRKEGQNVTLSCEQNLNHDAMYWYRQDPGQGLRLIYYSQIVNDFQKGDIAEGYSVSREKKESFPLTVTSAQKNPTAFYLCASSIGGTGQPQHFGDGTRLSIL.

The rearrangement uses TRBV30 and TRBJ2-3; 9 bases line up with TRBD1. The CDR3 loop spans 16 amino acids. Germline lookup yields CDR1 GTSNPN and CDR2 SVGIG (reference sequence). The J segment lost 3 bases and the V segment lost 1 base, leaving 8 bases of the junction unmatched. Here the CDR3 DNA reads TGTGCCTGGAGTGACGGACAGGGGAAGTATACAGATACGCAGTATTTT. Translated: CAWSDGQGKYTDTQYF.

The sample holds one count of this clone. The chain links TRBV10-1 to TRBJ1-1, with D tentatively TRBD1 (6 bases). Germline CDR1 reads WNHNN; CDR2 reads SYGVQD (reference sequence). This CDR3 has 13 amino acids. V lost 6 bases and J 4 bases, leaving 12 bases between the germline ends. The CDR3: CASSAGQRTEAFF. The CDR3, as DNA: TGCGCCAGCAGCGCAGGACAGCGCACTGAAGCTTTCTTT.

V is TRBV18 and J is TRBJ2-2; a weak D match, TRBD1 (5 bases). V lost 3 bases and J lost 4, with 15 bases in between. The CDR3 has 16 amino acids. From germline, CDR1 is KGHSH and CDR2 LQKENI. CDR3 in amino acids: CASSPTVTALTGELFF. CDR3 DNA sequence: TGTGCCAGCTCACCGACGGTGACAGCTCTCACCGGGGAGCTGTTTTTT.

The CDR3 DNA reads TGCGCCAGCAGCTACCAAGCGGGGGACCAAGAGACCCAGTACTTC. The encoded protein is CASSYQAGDQETQYF. The chain links TRBV5-1 to TRBJ2-5, with 8 bases that match TRBD2. The germline V gene has CDR1 SGHRS and CDR2 YFSETQ. The CDR3 is 15 residues long. J gave up 0 bases and V 3 bases, and 4 bases lay outside the gene matches. Full variable domain (rest looked up from reference TRBV5-1 and TRBJ2-5): KAGVTQTPRYLIKTRGQQVTLSCSPISGHRSVSWYQQTPGQGLQFLFEYFSETQRNKGNFPGRFSGRQFSNSRSEMNVSTLELGDSALYLCASSYQAGDQETQYFGPGTRLLVL.

This chain links TRBV5-1 with TRBJ2-3; D is unclear. The V end was cut by 0 bases, the J end by 1 base, with 6 bases between. CDR1 is SGHRS and CDR2 is YFSETQ in the germline V gene. The length of the CDR3 is 14 residues. The CDR3 nucleotides read TGCGCCAGCAGCTTGGCAGGCGGCACAGATACGCAGTATTTT. It is translated as CASSLAGGTDTQYF.

The rearrangement links TRBV5-1 to TRBJ2-5, with 7 positions matching TRBD2. Trimming at V came to 0 bases and at J to 3 bases, leaving 5 bases not matched to a gene. The CDR3 runs 15 residues. Per the germline V gene, CDR1 is SGHRS and CDR2 is YFSETQ. The CDR3 nucleotides are TGCGCCAGCAGCTTGGCCGGGACTATAAAAGAGACCCAGTACTTC. Its translation: CASSLAGTIKETQYF.

V usage is TRBV6-2 or TRBV6-3 and J usage is TRBJ1-1, with 9 bases lining up with TRBD1. Trimming took 6 bases from V and 3 from J; bases not matched to a gene: 20. Germline-derived CDR1 and CDR2 are MNHEY and SVGEGT. The CDR3 is 19 residues long. Written as DNA, the CDR3 is TGTGCCAGCAGCTATCTGCCTCCCGGGACAGGGAGGAAGGACACTGAAGCTTTCTTT. As protein: CASSYLPPGTGRKDTEAFF.

This clone was detected only once. The chain recombines TRBV30 with TRBJ2-2, with 7 bases lining up with TRBD2. CDR1 is GTSNPN, CDR2 SVGIG, per germline (reference sequence). The CDR3 is 14 amino acids. The J segment lost 6 bases and the V segment lost 0 bases, leaving 4 bases of the junction unmatched. The CDR3 DNA sequence: TGTGCCTGGAGTGTGGGGAGGGTCCCCGGGGAGCTGTTTTTT. Translation gives CAWSVGRVPGELFF. Full variable domain (missing parts from reference TRBV30 and TRBJ2-2): SQTIHQWPATLVQPVGSPLSLECTVEGTSNPNLYWYRQAAGRGLQLLFYSVGIGQISSEVPQNLSASRPQDRQFILSSKKLLLSDSGFYLCAWSVGRVPGELFFGEGSRLTVL.

The rearrangement links TRBV20-1 to TRBJ1-1, with a tentative D call TRBD1 (5 bases). This CDR3 is 15 amino acids long. In germline, CDR1 is DFQATT, CDR2 SNEGSKA (reference sequence). Trimming cost V 3 bases and J 6 bases, with 20 bases left between them. The DNA for the CDR3 is TGCAGTGCTAGTAGACGGGGCTGGGTAGCGGCTGAAGCTTTCTTT. The encoded protein is CSASRRGWVAAEAFF.

The chain has TRBV28 and TRBJ1-2; maybe TRBD1 (6 bases). Germline-derived CDR1 and CDR2 are MDHEN and SYDVKM. The V gene lost 8 bases and the J gene lost 0 bases, with 13 bases spanning the gap. The CDR3 is 14 amino acids. CDR3: CASETGPSNYGYTF. As DNA, the CDR3 is TGTGCCAGCGAGACAGGTCCTTCTAACTATGGCTACACCTTC.

This chain joins TRBV5-5 and TRBJ1-3; tentatively, D is TRBD1 (6 bases). This CDR3 comprises 14 residues. Deletions cut 6 bases from V and 4 bases from J, with 14 bases between. Germline CDR1 reads SGHKS; CDR2 reads YYEKEE (reference sequence). The CDR3 nucleotides read TGTGCCAGCACCGAAGGGGGTAACGGAAACACCATATATTTT. It yields the protein CASTEGGNGNTIYF.

The chain is built from TRBV12-5 and TRBJ2-1, with D uncertain. This CDR3 has 13 amino acids. The V gene's germline CDR1 is LGHNT and CDR2 FRNRAP. Trimming shortened V by 5 bases and J by 7 bases, and 12 bases separated the two germline ends. The CDR3 nucleotides are TGTGCTAGTGGTCCGACGGGTTGGAATGAGCAGTTCTTC. As protein: CASGPTGWNEQFF.

V is TRBV28 and J is TRBJ1-2; 7 bases align to TRBD1. This CDR3 has 16 residues. Germline V gene data show CDR1 as MDHEN and CDR2 as SYDVKM. V gave up 5 bases and J gave up 8 bases; unmatched junction bases: 17. The DNA for the CDR3 is TGTGCCAGCAGTCTACAGGGGTCTCCCAACTATGGAGGCTACACCTTC. It encodes CASSLQGSPNYGGYTF.